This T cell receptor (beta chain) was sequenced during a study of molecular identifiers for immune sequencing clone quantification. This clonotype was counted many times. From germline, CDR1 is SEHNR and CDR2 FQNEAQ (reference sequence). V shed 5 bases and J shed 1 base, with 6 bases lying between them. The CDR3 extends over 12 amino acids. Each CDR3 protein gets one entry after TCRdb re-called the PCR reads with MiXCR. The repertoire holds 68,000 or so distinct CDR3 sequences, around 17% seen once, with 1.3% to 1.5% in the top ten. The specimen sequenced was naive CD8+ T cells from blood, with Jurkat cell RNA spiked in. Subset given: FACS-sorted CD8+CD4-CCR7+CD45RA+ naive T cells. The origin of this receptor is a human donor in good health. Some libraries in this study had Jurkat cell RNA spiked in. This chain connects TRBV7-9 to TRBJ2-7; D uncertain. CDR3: CASSPASYEQYF. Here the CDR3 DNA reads TGTGCCAGCAGCCCAGCGTCCTACGAGCAGTACTTC.